This T cell receptor beta chain is drawn from a study of blood T cell repertoires in COVID-19. About the research overall: The origin of the acute and convalescent COVID-19 samples was the United States, Italy and Spain. Nucleic acid was either cDNA or gDNA, and it came from T cells, B-cell-depleted T cells, or PBMCs.

Germline V gene sequence: CDR1 SEHNR, CDR2 FQNEAQ (reference sequence). V was trimmed by 5 bases and J by 11 bases, leaving 18 bases between them. This CDR3 is built from 13 residues. In the original processing: Amplified reference gene primers provided the basis for estimating nucleated cell counts. Here immunoSEQ multiplex PCR was the method, and the copy in TCRdb shows in-frame clones only, minus some. Clone size and the V and J calls come from that table; the DNA yielded D and trimming. The data contain approximately 360,000 clones, roughly 90% of them singletons. The material sequenced was peripheral blood. The sequence came from a man between 18 and 29 years old with active or convalescent COVID-19. This chain uses TRBV7-9 with TRBJ1-1; D gene unclear. The CDR3 nucleotides are TGTGCCAGCAGCCCCGGGTCAGCTATGAAGGCTTTCTTT. This sequence encodes CASSPGSAMKAFF.